A selection of T cell receptor beta chains follows, all from one sample in a study of cytomegalovirus exposure and HLA in healthy donors. TCRdb keeps only in-frame clones here, not all; method: immunoSEQ multiplex PCR. The table lists tens of thousands of clones. Sequenced material: PBMCs. The receptors derive from a female donor in good health and CMV-seropositive. The CDR3 runs from the conserved cysteine through the conserved F or W.

J	V	CDR3
TRBJ1-1	TRBV7-9	CASSLQGYEAFF
TRBJ1-5	TRBV28	CASSLSDLGQGFSNQPQHF
TRBJ2-7	TRBV4-1	CASSQATGIDYEQYF
TRBJ2-1	TRBV7-2	CASSFPRNEQFF
TRBJ2-1	TRBV7-2	CASSLARGLSSYNEQFF
TRBJ2-5	TRBV7-8	CASSRGDKRGGLKETQYF
TRBJ1-5	TRBV6-6	CASSAGTGEIQPQHF
TRBJ2-7	TRBV29-1	CSVDKAGVSEQYF
TRBJ1-2	TRBV7-9	CASSLATGFDGYTF
TRBJ2-4	TRBV4-1	CASSDSGSPNIQYF
TRBJ2-7	TRBV5-1	CASSRVAGTYEQYF
TRBJ1-2	TRBV5-1	CASSLAGYGYTF
TRBJ2-3	TRBV14	CASSQDLITDTQYF
TRBJ2-3	TRBV7-2	CASRASGGGQYF
TRBJ2-3	TRBV5-1	CASTSGTSDGTQYF
TRBJ1-4	TRBV11-2	CASSPTPNGEKLFF
TRBJ1-5	TRBV6-5	CASSYSYGQPQHF